This T cell receptor beta chain originates from a study of blood T cell repertoires in COVID-19. The overall study: Both acute and convalescent COVID-19 samples were obtained from the United States, Italy and Spain. PBMCs, B-cell-depleted T cells, or T cells were the source of the cDNA or gDNA that made up the material.

CDR3 length: 15 amino acids. V lost 1 base and J lost 5, with 15 bases in between. Germline CDR1 reads GTSNPN; CDR2 reads SVGIG (reference sequence). Authors' methods: How many nucleated cells were present was estimated from reference gene primer amplification. Produced via immunoSEQ multiplex PCR; TCRdb's table is partial and in-frame only. V, J and clone size are taken as reported in that table, and D and trimming were inferred from the DNA itself. The repertoire consists of around 76,000 clones, with about three quarters occurring once and the leading ten covering over 25%. The source material was peripheral blood. This chain joins TRBV30 and TRBJ1-3, with unresolved D. This clonotype was sampled from a woman older than 75 with active or convalescent COVID-19. Here the CDR3 DNA reads TGTGCCTGGAGTGAAAATTTCCGGGAACGAAACACCATATATTTT. Translating gives CAWSENFRERNTIYF.